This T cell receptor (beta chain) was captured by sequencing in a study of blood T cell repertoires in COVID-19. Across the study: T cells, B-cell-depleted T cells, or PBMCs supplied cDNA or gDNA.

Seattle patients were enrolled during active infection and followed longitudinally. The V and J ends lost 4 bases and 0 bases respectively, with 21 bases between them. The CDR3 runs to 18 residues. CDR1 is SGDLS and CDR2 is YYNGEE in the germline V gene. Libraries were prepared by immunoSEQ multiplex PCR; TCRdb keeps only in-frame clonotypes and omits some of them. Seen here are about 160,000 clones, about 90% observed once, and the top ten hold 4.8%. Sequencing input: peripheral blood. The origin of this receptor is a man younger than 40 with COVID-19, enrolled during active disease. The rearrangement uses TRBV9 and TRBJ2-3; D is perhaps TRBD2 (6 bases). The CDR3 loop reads CASSFGLALLRSTDTQYF. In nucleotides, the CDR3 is TGTGCCAGCAGCTTCGGGCTAGCGCTACTTCGCAGCACAGATACGCAGTATTTT.